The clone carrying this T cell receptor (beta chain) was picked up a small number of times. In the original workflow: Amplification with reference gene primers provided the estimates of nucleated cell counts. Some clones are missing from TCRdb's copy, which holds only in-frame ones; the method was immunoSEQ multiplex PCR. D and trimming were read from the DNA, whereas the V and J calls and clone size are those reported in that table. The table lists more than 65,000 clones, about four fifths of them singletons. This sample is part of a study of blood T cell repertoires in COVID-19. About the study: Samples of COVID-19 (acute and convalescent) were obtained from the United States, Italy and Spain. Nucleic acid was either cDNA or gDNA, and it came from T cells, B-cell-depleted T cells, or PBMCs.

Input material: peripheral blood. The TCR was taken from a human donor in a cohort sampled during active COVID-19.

The CDR3 DNA reads TGTGCCATCAGTGAGTCATTCGGTAGCCCCTACCAAGAGACCCAGTACTTC. Its protein product is CAISESFGSPYQETQYF. The chain is built from TRBV10-3 and TRBJ2-5; no reliable D call. CDR1 is ENHRY, CDR2 SYGVKD, per germline. This CDR3 is built from 17 residues. Trimming took off 0 bases at V and 0 bases at J, with 14 bases between the two ends.